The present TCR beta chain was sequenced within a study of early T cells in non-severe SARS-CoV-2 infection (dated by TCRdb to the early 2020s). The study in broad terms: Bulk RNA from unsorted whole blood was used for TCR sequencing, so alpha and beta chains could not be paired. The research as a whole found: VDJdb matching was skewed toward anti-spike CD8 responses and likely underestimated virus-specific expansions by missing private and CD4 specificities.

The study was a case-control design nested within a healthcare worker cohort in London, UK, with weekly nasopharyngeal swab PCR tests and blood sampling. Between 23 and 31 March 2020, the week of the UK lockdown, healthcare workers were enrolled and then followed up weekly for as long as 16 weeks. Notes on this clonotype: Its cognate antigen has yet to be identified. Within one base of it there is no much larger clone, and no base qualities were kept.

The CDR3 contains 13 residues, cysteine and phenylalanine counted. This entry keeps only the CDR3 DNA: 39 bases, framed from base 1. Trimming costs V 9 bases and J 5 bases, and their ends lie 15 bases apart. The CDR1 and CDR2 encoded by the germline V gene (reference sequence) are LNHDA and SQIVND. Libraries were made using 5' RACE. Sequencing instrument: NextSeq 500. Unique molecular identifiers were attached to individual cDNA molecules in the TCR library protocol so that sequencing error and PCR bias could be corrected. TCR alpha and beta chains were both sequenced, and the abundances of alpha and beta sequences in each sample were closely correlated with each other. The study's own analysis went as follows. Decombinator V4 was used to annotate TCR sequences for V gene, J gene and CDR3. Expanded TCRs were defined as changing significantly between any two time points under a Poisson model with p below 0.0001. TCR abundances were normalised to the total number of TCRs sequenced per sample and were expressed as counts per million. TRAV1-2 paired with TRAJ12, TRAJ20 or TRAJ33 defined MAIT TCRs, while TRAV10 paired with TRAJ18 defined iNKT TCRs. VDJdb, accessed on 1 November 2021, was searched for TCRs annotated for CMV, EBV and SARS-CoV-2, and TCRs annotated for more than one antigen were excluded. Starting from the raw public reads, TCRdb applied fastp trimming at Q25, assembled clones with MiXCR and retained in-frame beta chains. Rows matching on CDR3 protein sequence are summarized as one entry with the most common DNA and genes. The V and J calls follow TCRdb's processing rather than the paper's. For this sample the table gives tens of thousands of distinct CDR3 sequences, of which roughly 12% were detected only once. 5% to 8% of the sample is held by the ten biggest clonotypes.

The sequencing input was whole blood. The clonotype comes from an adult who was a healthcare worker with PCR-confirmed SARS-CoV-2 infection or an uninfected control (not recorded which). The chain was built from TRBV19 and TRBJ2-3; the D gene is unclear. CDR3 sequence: CASGWQMEDTQYF. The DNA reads TGTGCCAGCGGGTGGCAGATGGAAGATACGCAGTATTTT.